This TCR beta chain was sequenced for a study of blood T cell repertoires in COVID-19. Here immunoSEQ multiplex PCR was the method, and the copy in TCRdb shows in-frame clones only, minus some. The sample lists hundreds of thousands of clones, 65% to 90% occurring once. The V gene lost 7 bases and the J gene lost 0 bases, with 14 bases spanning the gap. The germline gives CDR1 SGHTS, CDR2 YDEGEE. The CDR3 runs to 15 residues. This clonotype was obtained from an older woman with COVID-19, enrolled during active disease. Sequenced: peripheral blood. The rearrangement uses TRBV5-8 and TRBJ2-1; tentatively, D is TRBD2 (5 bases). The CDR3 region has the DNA TGTGCCAGCGCCCCCGGGGTTAGCTCCTACAATGAGCAGTTCTTC. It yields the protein CASAPGVSSYNEQFF.